This T cell receptor beta chain was sequenced in a study of OX40 agonist ivuxolimab in advanced cancers. There are a few counts of this clone. This CDR3 has 15 residues. V was cut by 5 bases and J by 4 bases, with 18 bases left in between. Germline-derived CDR1 and CDR2 are MDHEN and SYDVKM. The data were produced by immunoSEQ multiplex PCR, yet TCRdb's version contains in-frame clones alone and is incomplete. The table includes under 50,000 clones, about four fifths detected once. The specimen was CD4+ or CD8+ T cells sorted from blood, collected in a trial of the OX40 agonist ivuxolimab. V gene TRBV28 combines with J gene TRBJ2-7; the D gene could be TRBD1 or TRBD2 (5 bases each). The source is an adult with an advanced solid tumor such as melanoma, head and neck, liver or kidney cancer. The CDR3 sequence: CASSTRSSGHYEQYF. The CDR3 DNA follows: TGTGCCAGCAGTACCCGGAGCTCGGGGCATTACGAGCAGTACTTC.